This TCR beta chain was found in a study of OX40 agonist ivuxolimab in advanced cancers. Study-wide context: Intravenous ivuxolimab at 0.01 to 10 mg/kg was given to patients every 2 weeks.

Sampling times: baseline, cycle 4 day 1, cycle 7 day 1. On this clone itself: What it binds is not known.

Repertoires were generated with immunoSEQ multiplex PCR, while TCRdb's copy carries only in-frame clones and drops some. The sample includes about 48,000 clones, around nine tenths seen only once; the top ten take over 6.5%. The V end lost 1 base, the J end lost 1 base, and 5 bases lay between the germline ends. The CDR3 is made up of 13 amino acids. Germline values: CDR1 LNHNV, CDR2 YYDKDF (reference sequence). Study-wide results and limits: Some nonresponders likewise displayed low normalized T-cell clonal expansion.

This TCR was sampled from an adult with an advanced solid tumor such as melanoma, head and neck, liver or kidney cancer. The material was CD4+ or CD8+ T cells sorted from blood, obtained in a trial of the OX40 agonist ivuxolimab. The chain joins TRBV15 to TRBJ2-7; D remains unclear. The CDR3 DNA sequence: TGTGCCACCAGCAGAGGACGGTCCTACGAGCAGTACTTC. This encodes CATSRGRSYEQYF.